A single sample is the source of the 18 T cell receptor beta chains below, sequenced in a study of shared clonotypes between healthy human individuals. Clones were sequenced by immunoSEQ multiplex PCR, and TCRdb holds only the in-frame ones, with some missing. Of around 700,000 clones detected, 60% to 80% appear once; the ten largest clones hold 1.5% to 2%. The sample consisted of memory CD4+ T cells sorted from blood. Noted subset: CD45RA-negative fraction. The receptors shown here come from a woman aged 25 to 39 in good health.

This clone was counted only a few times. The chain links TRBV11-2 to TRBJ1-2; D gene uncertain. The germline gives CDR1 SGHAT, CDR2 FQNNGV. Trimming cost V 5 bases and J 0 bases, with 10 bases left between them. The CDR3 consists of 14 residues. This CDR3 reads CASSPTRANYGYTF. CDR3 nucleotide sequence: TGTGCCAGCAGCCCCACAAGAGCTAACTATGGCTACACCTTC.

The chain couples TRBV7-2 to TRBJ2-3; 13 nucleotides agree with TRBD2. CDR1 is SGHTA, CDR2 FQGNSA, per germline. The CDR3 has 16 residues. V shed 5 bases, J shed 5 bases, and the junction held 7 bases outside the gene matches. The CDR3 region is CASSQGGTSGIDTQYF. CDR3 nucleotide sequence: TGTGCCAGCAGCCAGGGGGGGACTAGCGGGATAGATACGCAGTATTTT.

The chain employs TRBV2 and TRBJ2-1; no clear D gene. The length of the CDR3 is 13 residues. V was clipped by 3 bases and J by 2 bases, with 5 bases between them. Germline V gene lookup returns CDR1 SNHLY and CDR2 FYNNEI. The chain's CDR3 is CASSELTYNEQFF. CDR3 DNA sequence: TGTGCCAGCAGTGAGCTAACCTACAATGAGCAGTTCTTC.

This clone was counted only a few times. Other DNA variants within this sample encode the same CDR3. The CDR3 coding sequence is TGTGCCTGGAGTGTACAGGGAGACCAGCCCCAGCATTTT. It specifies CAWSVQGDQPQHF. The rearrangement links TRBV30 to TRBJ1-5, with D maybe TRBD1 (6 bases). Trimming stripped 0 bases from V and 7 bases from J, with 10 bases between. Germline V CDR1 and CDR2: GTSNPN, SVGIG (reference sequence). CDR3 length: 13 residues.

The chain employs TRBV18 and TRBJ1-1, with a tentative D call TRBD1 (5 bases). Per germline, CDR1 KGHSH and CDR2 LQKENI. The CDR3 covers 13 residues. Trimming removed 8 bases at V and 0 bases at J, with 10 bases between. The CDR3 DNA sequence: TGTGCCAGCCGCCGGGGGGTGAACACTGAAGCTTTCTTT. This translates into CASRRGVNTEAFF. Full variable domain (missing parts from reference TRBV18 and TRBJ1-1): NAGVMQNPRHLVRRRGQEARLRCSPMKGHSHVYWYRQLPEEGLKFMVYLQKENIIDESGMPKERFSAEFPKEGPSILRIQQVVRGDSAAYFCASRRGVNTEAFFGQGTRLTVV.

This clone was detected ten times or more. The genes are TRBV7-8 and TRBJ2-5; D not resolved. The V gene's germline CDR1 is SGHVS and CDR2 FQNEAQ. With 1 base removed from V and 6 bases from J, the gap between germline ends came to 12 bases. CDR3 size: 14 residues. Here the CDR3 reads CASSLDDLRQTQYF. The CDR3 region has the DNA TGTGCCAGCAGCTTAGACGACCTTAGGCAGACCCAGTACTTC.

The V gene is TRBV6-5, the J gene TRBJ1-2; 7 nucleotides match TRBD1. V trimming: 6 bases; J trimming: 10 bases; junction bases outside the gene matches: 11. The V gene's germline CDR1 is MNHEY and CDR2 SVGAGI. This CDR3 spans 13 amino acids. CDR3 residues: CASRNDRVGIYTF. CDR3 coding DNA: TGTGCCAGCAGAAACGACAGGGTGGGGATCTACACCTTC.

This chain joins TRBV7-8 and TRBJ2-1; possibly TRBD1 or TRBD2 for D (6 bases each). Germline V gene data show CDR1 as SGHVS and CDR2 as FQNEAQ. CDR3 length: 14 amino acids. The V end was cut by 6 bases, the J end by 8 bases, with 17 bases between. CDR3 residues: CASRPPGAGDEQFF. In DNA form, the CDR3 reads TGTGCCAGCAGGCCCCCGGGGGCTGGCGATGAGCAGTTCTTC.

This chain links TRBV4-1 with TRBJ2-1; D not resolved. The CDR3 loop spans 14 amino acids. Trimming took off 1 base at V and 7 bases at J, with 11 bases between the two ends. The germline V gene has CDR1 MGHRA and CDR2 YSYEKL. This CDR3 is CASSQASDLNEQFF. The DNA for the CDR3 is TGCGCCAGCAGCCAAGCCTCGGATCTGAATGAGCAGTTCTTC.

This chain joins TRBV9 and TRBJ2-3; 8 nucleotides agree with TRBD2. Germline trimming cut 7 bases from V and 1 base from J; bases unmatched to any gene: 11. CDR1 and CDR2 (germline): SGDLS, YYNGEE. This CDR3 has 16 residues. DNA of the CDR3: TGTGCCAGCGGGCCACTAGCGGCCCTTGGCACAGATACGCAGTATTTT. Amino acids: CASGPLAALGTDTQYF.

This clone turned up a few times. This chain joins TRBV7-9 and TRBJ2-1; weak D call: TRBD2 (7 bases). Trimming cost V 8 bases and J 6 bases, with 14 bases left between them. This CDR3 is 13 amino acids long. Germline lookup yields CDR1 SEHNR and CDR2 FQNEAQ (reference sequence). Written as DNA, the CDR3 is TGTGCCAGCGGGGGGGCCTTAGTCAATGAGCAGTTCTTC. Its protein is CASGGALVNEQFF.

On this clone: The same CDR3 arises from other DNA sequences in this sample as well. The chain carries TRBV28 and TRBJ1-2; the D gene is possibly TRBD1 (5 bases). Between the trimmed V and J ends, which lost 1 base and 6 bases, there was a span of 6 bases. CDR3 length: 12 residues. Germline V lookup: CDR1 MDHEN, CDR2 SYDVKM. CDR3 sequence: CASSLSGDGYTF. The CDR3 DNA reads TGTGCCAGCAGTTTATCGGGGGATGGCTACACCTTC.

The V gene is TRBV19, the J gene TRBJ2-1; 7 nucleotides align to TRBD1. Germline V gives CDR1 LNHDA, CDR2 SQIVND (reference sequence). With 9 bases clipped from V and 6 bases from J, the junction kept 14 bases outside the gene matches. There are 15 residues in the CDR3. For the CDR3, the DNA is TGTGCCAGCGCGAAGGGGGCGGATGAGGCCAATGAGCAGTTCTTC. It yields the protein CASAKGADEANEQFF.

The V gene is TRBV19, the J gene TRBJ1-1; TRBD1 agrees at 12 bases. V shed 8 bases and J 8 bases; nucleotides not matched to a gene: 9. CDR3 length: 14 residues. Germline values: CDR1 LNHDA, CDR2 SQIVND (reference sequence). CDR3 in amino acids: CASRGTGGGGEAFF. The CDR3 region has the DNA TGTGCCAGTCGGGGGACAGGGGGCGGCGGGGAAGCTTTCTTT.

The chain employs TRBV29-1 and TRBJ1-2; no firm D call. This CDR3 region has 12 residues. V dropped 2 bases and J dropped 6 bases, with 10 bases sitting between them. Germline V gives CDR1 SQVTM, CDR2 ANQGSEA. The CDR3 coding sequence is TGCAGCGTTGAACAATCAGGCGATGGCTACACCTTC. Translated: CSVEQSGDGYTF.

The chain has TRBV6-5 and TRBJ2-5; D could derive from TRBD1 or TRBD2 (6 bases each). Germline CDR1 MNHEY, CDR2 SVGAGI. This CDR3 spans 16 amino acids. V was trimmed by 4 bases and J by 0 bases, leaving 15 bases between them. CDR3 bases: TGTGCCAGCAGTTTCGGAGGGTGGGACAACCAAGAGACCCAGTACTTC. Protein sequence: CASSFGGWDNQETQYF.

V gene TRBV5-5 combines with J gene TRBJ2-7, with TRBD1 identical over 9 bases. Germline lookup yields CDR1 SGHKS and CDR2 YYEKEE (reference sequence). This CDR3 has 14 amino acids. Unmatched junction bases numbered 8, after V lost 4 bases and J lost 6 bases. The chain's CDR3 is CASSTWTGEREQYF. DNA for the CDR3: TGTGCCAGCAGCACCTGGACAGGGGAGCGCGAGCAGTACTTC.

The rearrangement uses TRBV6-5 and TRBJ1-4, with 9 bases identical to TRBD1. This CDR3 is built from 14 residues. The germline V gene encodes CDR1 MNHEY and CDR2 SVGAGI. V lost 6 bases to trimming and J lost 7 bases; unmatched junction nucleotides: 6. CDR3 loop: CASRTAGQGEKLFF. For the CDR3, the DNA is TGTGCCAGCAGGACCGCGGGACAGGGTGAAAAACTGTTTTTT.